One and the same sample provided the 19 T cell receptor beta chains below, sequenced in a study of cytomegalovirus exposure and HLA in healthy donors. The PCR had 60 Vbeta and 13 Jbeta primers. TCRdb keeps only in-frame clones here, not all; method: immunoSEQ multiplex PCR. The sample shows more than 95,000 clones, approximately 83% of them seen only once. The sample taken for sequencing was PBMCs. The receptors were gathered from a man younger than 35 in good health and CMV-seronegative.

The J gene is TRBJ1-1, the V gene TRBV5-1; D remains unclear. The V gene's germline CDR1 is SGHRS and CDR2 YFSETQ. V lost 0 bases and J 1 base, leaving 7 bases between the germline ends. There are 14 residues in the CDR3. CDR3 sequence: CASSLGHTNTEAFF. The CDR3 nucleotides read TGCGCCAGCAGCTTGGGACACACGAACACTGAAGCTTTCTTT. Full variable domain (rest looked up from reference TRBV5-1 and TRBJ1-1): KAGVTQTPRYLIKTRGQQVTLSCSPISGHRSVSWYQQTPGQGLQFLFEYFSETQRNKGNFPGRFSGRQFSNSRSEMNVSTLELGDSALYLCASSLGHTNTEAFFGQGTRLTVV.

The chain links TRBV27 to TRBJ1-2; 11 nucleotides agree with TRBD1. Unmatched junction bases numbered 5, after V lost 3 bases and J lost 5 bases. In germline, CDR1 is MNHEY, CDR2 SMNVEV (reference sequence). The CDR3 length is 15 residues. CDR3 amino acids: CASSFRTGGQYGYTF. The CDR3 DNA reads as TGTGCCAGCAGTTTCCGGACAGGGGGCCAATATGGCTACACCTTC.

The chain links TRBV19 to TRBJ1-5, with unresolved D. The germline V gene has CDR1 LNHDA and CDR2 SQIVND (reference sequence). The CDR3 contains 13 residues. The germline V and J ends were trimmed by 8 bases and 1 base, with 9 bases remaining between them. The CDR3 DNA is TGTGCCAGTGGCGGAGGAAGCAATCAGCCCCAGCATTTT. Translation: CASGGGSNQPQHF. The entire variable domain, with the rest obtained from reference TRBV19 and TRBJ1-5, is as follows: DGGITQSPKYLFRKEGQNVTLSCEQNLNHDAMYWYRQDPGQGLRLIYYSQIVNDFQKGDIAEGYSVSREKKESFPLTVTSAQKNPTAFYLCASGGGSNQPQHFGDGTRLSIL.

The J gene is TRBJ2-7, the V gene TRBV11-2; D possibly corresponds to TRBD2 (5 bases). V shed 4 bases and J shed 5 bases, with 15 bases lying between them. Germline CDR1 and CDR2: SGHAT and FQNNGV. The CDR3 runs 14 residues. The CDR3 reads CASSSSMRLHEQYF. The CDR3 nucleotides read TGTGCCAGCAGCTCTAGCATGAGACTCCACGAGCAGTACTTC.

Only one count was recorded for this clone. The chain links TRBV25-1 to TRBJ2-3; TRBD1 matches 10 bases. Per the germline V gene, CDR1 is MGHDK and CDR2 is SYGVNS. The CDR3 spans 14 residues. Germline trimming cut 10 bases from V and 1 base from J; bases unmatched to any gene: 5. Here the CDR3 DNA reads TGTGCCACCCAGGGGACAGGGGGCACAGATACGCAGTATTTT. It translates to CATQGTGGTDTQYF.

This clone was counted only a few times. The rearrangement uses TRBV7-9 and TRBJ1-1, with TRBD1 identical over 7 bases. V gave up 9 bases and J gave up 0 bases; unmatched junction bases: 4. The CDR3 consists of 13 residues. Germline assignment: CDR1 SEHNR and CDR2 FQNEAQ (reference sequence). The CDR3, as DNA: TGTGCCAGTACCGGACAGGTGAACACTGAAGCTTTCTTT. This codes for CASTGQVNTEAFF.

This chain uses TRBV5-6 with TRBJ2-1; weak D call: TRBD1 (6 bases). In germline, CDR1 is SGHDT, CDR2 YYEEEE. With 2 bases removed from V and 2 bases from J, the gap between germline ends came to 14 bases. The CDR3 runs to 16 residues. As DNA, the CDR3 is TGTGCCAGCAGCTTAGGGGCAGGGGCGGCCTACAATGAGCAGTTCTTC. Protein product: CASSLGAGAAYNEQFF. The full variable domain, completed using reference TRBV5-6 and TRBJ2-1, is DAGVTQSPTHLIKTRGQQVTLRCSPKSGHDTVSWYQQALGQGPQFIFQYYEEEERQRGNFPDRFSGHQFPNYSSELNVNALLLGDSALYLCASSLGAGAAYNEQFFGPGTRLTVL.

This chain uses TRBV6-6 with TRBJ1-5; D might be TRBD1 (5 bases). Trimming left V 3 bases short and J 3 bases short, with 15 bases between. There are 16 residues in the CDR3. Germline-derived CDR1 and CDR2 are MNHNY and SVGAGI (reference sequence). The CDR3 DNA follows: TGTGCCAGCAGTTATGGGCCTCCAGGGTTCAATCAGCCCCAGCATTTT. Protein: CASSYGPPGFNQPQHF.

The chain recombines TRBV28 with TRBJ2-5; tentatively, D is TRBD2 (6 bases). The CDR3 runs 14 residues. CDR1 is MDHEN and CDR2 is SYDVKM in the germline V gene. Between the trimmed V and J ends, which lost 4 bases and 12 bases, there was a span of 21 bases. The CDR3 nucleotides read TGTGCCAGCAGTTGGTTGAACGGAGGATGGGGGGAGTACTTC. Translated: CASSWLNGGWGEYF.

The CDR3 region is CASSLRDTPEKLFF. DNA of the CDR3: TGTGCCAGCAGCCTCAGGGACACCCCTGAAAAACTGTTTTTT. The rearrangement joins TRBV14 to TRBJ1-4; D is possibly TRBD1 (6 bases). CDR3 length: 14 amino acids. CDR1 is SGHDN, CDR2 FVKESK, per germline. Trimming removed 4 bases from V and 7 bases from J, with 13 bases in between.

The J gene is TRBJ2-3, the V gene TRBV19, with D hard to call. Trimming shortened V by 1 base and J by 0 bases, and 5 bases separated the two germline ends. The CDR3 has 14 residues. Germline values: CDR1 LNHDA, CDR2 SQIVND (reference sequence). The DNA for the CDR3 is TGTGCCAGTAGTATAGCTTTTAGCACAGATACGCAGTATTTT. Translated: CASSIAFSTDTQYF.

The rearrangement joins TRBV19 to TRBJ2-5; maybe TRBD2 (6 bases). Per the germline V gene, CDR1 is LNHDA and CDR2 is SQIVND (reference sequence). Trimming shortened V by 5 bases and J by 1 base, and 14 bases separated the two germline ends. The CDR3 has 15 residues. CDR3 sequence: CASSSRGLPQETQYF. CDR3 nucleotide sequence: TGTGCCAGTAGTTCCCGGGGACTCCCCCAAGAGACCCAGTACTTC.

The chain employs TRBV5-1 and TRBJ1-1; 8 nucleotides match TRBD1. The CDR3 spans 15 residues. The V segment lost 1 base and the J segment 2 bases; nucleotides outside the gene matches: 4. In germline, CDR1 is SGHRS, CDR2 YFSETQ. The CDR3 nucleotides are TGCGCCAGCAGCTTGAAACAGGGGGATAACACTGAAGCTTTCTTT. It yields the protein CASSLKQGDNTEAFF.

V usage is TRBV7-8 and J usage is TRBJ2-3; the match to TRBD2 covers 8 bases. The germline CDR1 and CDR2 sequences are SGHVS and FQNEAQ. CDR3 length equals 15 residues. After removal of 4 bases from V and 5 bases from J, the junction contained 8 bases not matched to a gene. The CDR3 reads CASSYQRETKDTQYF. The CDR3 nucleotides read TGTGCCAGCAGCTACCAGCGGGAGACTAAAGATACGCAGTATTTT.

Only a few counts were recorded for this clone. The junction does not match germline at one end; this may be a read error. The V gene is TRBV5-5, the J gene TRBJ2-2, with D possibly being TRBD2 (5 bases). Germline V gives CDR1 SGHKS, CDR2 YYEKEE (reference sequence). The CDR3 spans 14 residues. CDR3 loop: CASSQLGLTGELFF. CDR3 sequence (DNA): TGCGCCAGCAGCCAACTCGGACTCACCGGGGAGCTGTTTTTT.

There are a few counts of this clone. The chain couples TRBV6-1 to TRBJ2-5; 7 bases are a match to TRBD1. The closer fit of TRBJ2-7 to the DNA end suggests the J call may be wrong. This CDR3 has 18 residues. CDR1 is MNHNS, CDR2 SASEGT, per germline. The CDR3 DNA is TGTGCCAGCAGTGGGGGGTTTAATCGACAGGGCTCCTCCTACGAGCAGTACTTC. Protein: CASSGGFNRQGSSYEQYF.

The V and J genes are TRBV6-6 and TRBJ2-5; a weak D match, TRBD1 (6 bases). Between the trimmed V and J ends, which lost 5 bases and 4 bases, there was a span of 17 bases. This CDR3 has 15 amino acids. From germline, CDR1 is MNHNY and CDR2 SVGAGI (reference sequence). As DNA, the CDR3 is TGTGCCAGCAGTCCCGGGACAACGGACTCAGAGACCCAGTACTTC. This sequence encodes CASSPGTTDSETQYF.

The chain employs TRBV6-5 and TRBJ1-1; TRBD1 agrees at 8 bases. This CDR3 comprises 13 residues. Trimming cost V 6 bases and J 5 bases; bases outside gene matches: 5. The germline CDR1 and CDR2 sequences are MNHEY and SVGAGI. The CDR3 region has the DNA TGTGCCAGCAGCCTGACAGGGGATACTGAAGCTTTCTTT. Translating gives CASSLTGDTEAFF.

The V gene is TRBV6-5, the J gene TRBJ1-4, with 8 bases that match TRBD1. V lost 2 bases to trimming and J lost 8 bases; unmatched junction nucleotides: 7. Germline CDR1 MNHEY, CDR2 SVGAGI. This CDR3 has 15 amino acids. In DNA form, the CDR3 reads TGTGCCAGCAGTTACCAAGGGGACAGGAGGGAAAAACTGTTTTTT. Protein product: CASSYQGDRREKLFF.